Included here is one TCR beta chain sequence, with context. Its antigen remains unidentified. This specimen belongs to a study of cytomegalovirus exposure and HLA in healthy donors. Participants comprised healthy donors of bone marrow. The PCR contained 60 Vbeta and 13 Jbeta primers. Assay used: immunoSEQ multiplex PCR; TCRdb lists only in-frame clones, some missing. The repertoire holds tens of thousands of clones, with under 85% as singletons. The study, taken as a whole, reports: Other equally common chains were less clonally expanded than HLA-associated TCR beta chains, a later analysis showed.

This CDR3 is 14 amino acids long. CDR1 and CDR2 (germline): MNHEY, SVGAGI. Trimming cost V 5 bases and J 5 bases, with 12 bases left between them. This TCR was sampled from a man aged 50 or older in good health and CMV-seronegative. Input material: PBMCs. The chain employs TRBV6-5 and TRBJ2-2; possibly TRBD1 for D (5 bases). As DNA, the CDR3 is TGTGCCAGCAGTGCAGGGTTGGAAACCGGGGAGCTGTTTTTT. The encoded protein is CASSAGLETGELFF.